The 21 T cell receptor beta chains presented below share a single source sample, sequenced in a study of blood T cell repertoires in COVID-19. The protocol was immunoSEQ multiplex PCR, while the TCRdb copy is restricted to in-frame clones and leaves out a portion. The sample carries approximately 180,000 clones, 80% to 90% recorded once. The sample consisted of peripheral blood. The receptor set was obtained from a man between 60 and 75 years old with acute or convalescent COVID-19.

The chain employs TRBV7-9 and TRBJ2-1; TRBD1 matches 10 bases. The germline V gene has CDR1 SEHNR and CDR2 FQNEAQ (reference sequence). The junction had 4 bases not matched to a gene; V was cut back by 2 bases and J by 0 bases. The CDR3 consists of 17 residues. The CDR3 loop is CASSLRTGGSSYNEQFF. As DNA, the CDR3 is TGTGCCAGCAGCTTAAGGACAGGGGGTAGCTCCTACAATGAGCAGTTCTTC.

V usage is TRBV5-8 and J usage is TRBJ2-5, with 14 bases identical to TRBD2. The CDR3 is 18 residues long. The germline V gene encodes CDR1 SGHTS and CDR2 YDEGEE. V lost 4 bases to trimming and J lost 4 bases; unmatched junction nucleotides: 12. The CDR3 protein is CASSPGTSGSWGRETQYF. The CDR3 region has the DNA TGTGCCAGCAGCCCAGGGACTAGCGGGAGTTGGGGTCGAGAGACCCAGTACTTC.

CDR3 sequence: CASSRMAGGSTDTQYF. The CDR3 DNA reads as TGTGCCAGCAGCCGGATGGCGGGAGGTAGCACAGATACGCAGTATTTT. This rearrangement joins TRBV5-4 to TRBJ2-3; 8 bases align to TRBD2. Germline V gene lookup returns CDR1 SGHNT and CDR2 YYREEE (reference sequence). J lost 0 bases, V lost 4 bases, and 7 bases had no gene match. This CDR3 comprises 16 residues.

This sequence joins TRBV15 and TRBJ2-1; 8 nucleotides match TRBD2. Trimming cost V 1 base and J 7 bases; bases outside gene matches: 15. This CDR3 region has 18 residues. Germline assignment: CDR1 LNHNV and CDR2 YYDKDF (reference sequence). Here the CDR3 DNA reads TGTGCCACCAGCAGAGGGGAAGCGGGAGTATTTTTACGGAATGAGCAGTTCTTC. Translating it yields CATSRGEAGVFLRNEQFF.

This chain uses TRBV11-3 with TRBJ2-2; 13 nucleotides line up with TRBD2. Trimming took 5 bases from V and 7 from J; bases not matched to a gene: 7. CDR3 size: 16 residues. The germline V gene encodes CDR1 SGHNT and CDR2 YENEEA. In DNA, the CDR3 is TGTGCCAGCAGCCCAGGACTAGCGGGAGATGTCGGGGAGCTGTTTTTT. As protein: CASSPGLAGDVGELFF.

The rearrangement joins TRBV19 to TRBJ2-7; 10 bases fit TRBD2. With 9 bases clipped from V and 4 bases from J, the junction kept 15 bases outside the gene matches. From germline, CDR1 is LNHDA and CDR2 SQIVND (reference sequence). The CDR3 runs 16 residues. CDR3 loop: CASSGGGSSGSYEQYF. The CDR3 coding sequence is TGTGCCAGCTCCGGTGGAGGATCTAGCGGGAGTTACGAGCAGTACTTC.

The sample holds one count of this clone. The rearrangement links TRBV5-1 to TRBJ2-1, with 7 bases that match TRBD2. CDR3 length: 15 amino acids. Germline CDR1 and CDR2: SGHRS and YFSETQ. J lost 6 bases, V lost 0 bases, and 6 bases had no gene match. The CDR3 sequence is CASSLAAGSGNEQFF. As DNA, the CDR3 is TGCGCCAGCAGCTTGGCAGCGGGATCTGGCAATGAGCAGTTCTTC.

The chain combines TRBV30 with TRBJ2-7; 10 bases line up with TRBD2. CDR1 GTSNPN and CDR2 SVGIG come from the germline V gene (reference sequence). The CDR3 has 14 residues. J was trimmed by 4 bases and V by 2 bases; bases with no gene match: 5. CDR3 residues: CAWSPQAGGYEQYF. The CDR3 DNA reads TGTGCCTGGAGTCCCCAAGCGGGAGGGTACGAGCAGTACTTC.

J is TRBJ2-3 and V is TRBV19, with TRBD2 matching 8 bases. Germline CDR1 LNHDA, CDR2 SQIVND (reference sequence). The trim removed 4 bases at V and 9 bases at J, leaving 3 bases unmatched. This CDR3 comprises 12 residues. As DNA, the CDR3 is TGTGCCAGTAGTACCCAGCGGGAGACGCAGTATTTT. The encoded protein is CASSTQRETQYF.

The chain recombines TRBV7-2 with TRBJ2-1, with 9 bases that match TRBD2. Germline assignment: CDR1 SGHTA and CDR2 FQGNSA. V trimming: 5 bases; J trimming: 1 base; junction bases outside the gene matches: 6. CDR3 length equals 16 residues. The CDR3 sequence is CASSLTSGASYNEQFF. The CDR3 DNA is TGTGCCAGCAGCCTGACTAGCGGAGCTTCCTACAATGAGCAGTTCTTC.

The V and J genes are TRBV7-3 and TRBJ2-2, with D perhaps matching TRBD2 (6 bases). The CDR3 spans 16 residues. Germline V gives CDR1 SGHTA, CDR2 FQGTGA. V dropped 4 bases and J dropped 6 bases, with 18 bases sitting between them. In DNA form, the CDR3 reads TGTGCCAGCAGCTCCAGTAGTGGGAGGCTTGCCGGGGAGCTGTTTTTT. Translated: CASSSSSGRLAGELFF.

The count of this clone is one. V and J are TRBV3-1 (or the pseudogene TRBV3-2) and TRBJ1-5; TRBD1 is a possible D gene (6 bases). The CDR3 totals 14 residues. Germline values: CDR1 LGHDT, CDR2 YNNKEL (reference sequence). V gave up 3 bases and J gave up 7 bases, with 13 bases separating them. CDR3 DNA: TGTGCCAGCAGCCACGCGGGGGGCGGGCAGCCCCAGCATTTT. It codes for CASSHAGGGQPQHF.

This chain connects TRBV19 to TRBJ1-4; maybe TRBD1 (6 bases). V lost 5 bases, J lost 6 bases, and 22 bases lay in between. Germline lookup yields CDR1 LNHDA and CDR2 SQIVND (reference sequence). The CDR3 runs to 17 residues. The CDR3 protein is CASSEQGQIRRDEKLFF. CDR3 DNA: TGTGCCAGTAGTGAACAGGGCCAAATCCGGCGGGATGAAAAACTGTTTTTT.

The J gene is TRBJ2-2, the V gene TRBV7-6, with D possibly TRBD2 on 6 matching bases. The CDR3 extends over 17 amino acids. V was cut by 2 bases and J by 5 bases, with 18 bases left in between. Per germline, CDR1 SGHVS and CDR2 FNYEAQ. For the CDR3, the DNA is TGTGCCAGCAGCTTATTACAGGAGGGCGCGGGGACCGGGGAGCTGTTTTTT. Protein: CASSLLQEGAGTGELFF.

V and J are TRBV19 and TRBJ2-3; TRBD1 matches 8 bases. Germline CDR1 and CDR2: LNHDA and SQIVND (reference sequence). The CDR3 is 15 amino acids. J was trimmed by 3 bases and V by 7 bases; bases with no gene match: 9. The CDR3 bases are TGTGCCAGTAATCAACGGGACAGGCTAACAGATACGCAGTATTTT. Translated: CASNQRDRLTDTQYF.

The V call is TRBV18, the J call TRBJ2-1; a weak D match, TRBD2 (6 bases). The germline CDR1 and CDR2 sequences are KGHSH and LQKENI. Trimming shortened V by 2 bases and J by 6 bases, and 11 bases separated the two germline ends. There are 14 residues in the CDR3. The CDR3 here is CASSPARGGNEQFF. The CDR3 region has the DNA TGTGCCAGCTCACCAGCAAGGGGAGGCAATGAGCAGTTCTTC.

Turning to this clone: This sample also contains other DNA sequences that code for the same CDR3. This chain links TRBV27 with TRBJ2-3; 8 bases agree with TRBD1. J was trimmed by 0 bases and V by 5 bases; bases with no gene match: 4. Germline V lookup: CDR1 MNHEY, CDR2 SMNVEV (reference sequence). The CDR3 loop spans 15 amino acids. CDR3 region: CASSRQGASTDTQYF. CDR3 coding DNA: TGTGCCAGCAGTCGCCAGGGGGCTAGCACAGATACGCAGTATTTT.

The chain carries TRBV3-1 (or the pseudogene TRBV3-2) and TRBJ2-7; D gene ambiguous. The germline V gene encodes CDR1 LGHDT and CDR2 YNNKEL (reference sequence). Deletions cut 4 bases from V and 0 bases from J, with 7 bases between. CDR3 length equals 13 residues. DNA for the CDR3: TGTGCCAGCAGCCGCCTAAGCTCCTACGAGCAGTACTTC. Its protein product is CASSRLSSYEQYF.

The rearrangement uses TRBV28 and TRBJ2-1; 10 bases map to TRBD2. The CDR3 is 15 amino acids. Germline values: CDR1 MDHEN, CDR2 SYDVKM. Trimming cost V 5 bases and J 6 bases; bases outside gene matches: 7. Here the CDR3 reads CASSRSGGRGNEQFF. CDR3 nucleotide sequence: TGTGCCAGCAGTCGTAGCGGGGGGAGGGGCAATGAGCAGTTCTTC.

The rearrangement joins TRBV11-2 to TRBJ1-1, with D perhaps matching TRBD1 (5 bases). The germline V gene encodes CDR1 SGHAT and CDR2 FQNNGV. This CDR3 is 14 amino acids long. V was cut by 5 bases and J by 7 bases, with 17 bases left in between. In DNA, the CDR3 is TGTGCCAGCAGCGACGCAGGAGGGGCATATGAAGCTTTCTTT. This gives the protein CASSDAGGAYEAFF. Full variable domain (outside the CDR3, taken from reference TRBV11-2 and TRBJ1-1): EAGVAQSPRYKIIEKRQSVAFWCNPISGHATLYWYQQILGQGPKLLIQFQNNGVVDDSQLPKDRFSAERLKGVDSTLKIQPAKLEDSAVYLCASSDAGGAYEAFFGQGTRLTVV.

This clone appeared a single time. The chain couples TRBV29-1 to TRBJ1-2; 10 bases agree with TRBD1. This CDR3 contains 16 residues. CDR1 is SQVTM, CDR2 ANQGSEA, per germline. V gave up 3 bases and J gave up 6 bases; unmatched junction bases: 13. CDR3 nucleotides: TGCAGCGTTGACCGACCGGGACAGGGGAAAACGAATGGCTACACCTTC. This encodes CSVDRPGQGKTNGYTF.